This passage covers 30 T cell receptor beta chains from one sample sequenced in a study of T cells in Graves' hyperthyroidism and ophthalmopathy. Template material for amplifying TCR beta CDR3 regions consisted of RNA transcripts. An initial round of RT-PCR targeting the TCR CDR3 relied on the HTBI primer set. TCRdb re-analysed the multiplex PCR reads in MiXCR, keeping a single row per CDR3 protein. This sample has about 290,000 distinct CDR3 sequences, with around 15% found just once. The specimen was blood. These receptors all come from a woman aged 40 to 50 with Graves' hyperthyroidism.

The J gene is TRBJ1-2, the V gene TRBV27; D is perhaps TRBD1 (6 bases). The CDR3 has 14 residues. CDR1 MNHEY and CDR2 SMNVEV come from the germline V gene (reference sequence). Trimming removed 4 bases from V and 6 bases from J, with 15 bases in between. CDR3 loop: CASSSGGQKNGYTF. The CDR3 nucleotides read TGTGCCAGCAGTTCTGGTGGACAGAAGAATGGCTACACCTTC.

The chain employs TRBV29-1 and TRBJ1-2; unclear D gene. The V gene lost 3 bases and the J gene lost 6 bases, with 11 bases spanning the gap. CDR1 and CDR2 (germline): SQVTM, ANQGSEA. The CDR3 runs to 12 residues. The CDR3 bases are TGCAGCGTTGATCGGGCTGCGAATGGCTACACCTTC. It encodes CSVDRAANGYTF.

This clonotype has ten or more counts. The chain has TRBV7-3 and TRBJ2-7; 10 bases line up with TRBD2. This CDR3 is built from 14 residues. Germline V gives CDR1 SGHTA, CDR2 FQGTGA. With 5 bases clipped from V and 4 bases from J, the junction kept 5 bases outside the gene matches. CDR3 DNA sequence: TGTGCCAGCAGCCTAAGGACTAGCGGATACGAGCAGTACTTC. Protein: CASSLRTSGYEQYF.

The chain has TRBV5-5 and TRBJ2-3, with D hard to call. Germline V lookup: CDR1 SGHKS, CDR2 YYEKEE (reference sequence). CDR3 length: 14 residues. Trimming stripped 5 bases from V and 0 bases from J, with 10 bases between. The CDR3 DNA is TGTGCCAGCAGAATCGGCGGTAGCACAGATACGCAGTATTTT. It codes for CASRIGGSTDTQYF.

This clonotype was counted ten times or more. The V call is TRBV12-3 or TRBV12-4, the J call TRBJ2-1, with 7 nucleotides matching TRBD1. V lost 5 bases, J lost 7 bases, and 11 bases stayed unmatched. This CDR3 region has 15 residues. CDR3 sequence reads: CASSRQGNGKNEQFF. In DNA form, the CDR3 reads TGTGCCAGCAGTAGACAGGGAAATGGGAAAAATGAGCAGTTCTTC.

The chain combines TRBV30 with TRBJ2-7; D perhaps matches TRBD2 (6 bases). This CDR3 spans 12 amino acids. Trimming left V 2 bases short and J 4 bases short, with 9 bases between. Looked up from germline, CDR1 is GTSNPN and CDR2 is SVGIG (reference sequence). The CDR3 region has the DNA TGTGCCTGGAGTTCTAGCGTGTACGAGCAGTACTTC. It specifies CAWSSSVYEQYF.

This clonotype was seen at least ten times. This chain joins TRBV15 and TRBJ2-3; no clear D gene. CDR3 length: 13 residues. Germline V lookup: CDR1 LNHNV, CDR2 YYDKDF (reference sequence). The ends were cut back, 0 bases at V and 9 bases at J, with 10 bases in the middle. CDR3 sequence (DNA): TGTGCCACCAGCAGAGATGGCCTAGACACGCAGTATTTT. The encoded protein is CATSRDGLDTQYF.

This clonotype came up a few times. The CDR3 nucleotides are TGTGCCAGCAGCTTAGAACTGGCAACCAATCCCTACGAGCAGTACTTC. Amino acid sequence: CASSLELATNPYEQYF. The rearrangement links TRBV7-9 to TRBJ2-7; the D is unclear. Germline loops: CDR1 SEHNR, CDR2 FQNEAQ (reference sequence). CDR3 length equals 16 residues. Trimming took off 1 base at V and 2 bases at J, with 15 bases between the two ends.

This chain connects TRBV6-1 to TRBJ2-5, with D maybe TRBD2 (6 bases). The CDR3 has 14 residues. V was trimmed by 5 bases and J by 2 bases, leaving 12 bases between them. The germline gives CDR1 MNHNS, CDR2 SASEGT. The CDR3 region has the DNA TGTGCCAGCAGTCAAAGTGGGGGGCAAGAGACCCAGTACTTC. Translating gives CASSQSGGQETQYF.

This clonotype occurred a few times. Germline and junction disagree at one end, which may indicate a read error. This chain uses TRBV20-1 with TRBJ2-2; TRBD2 matches 10 bases. The CDR3 runs 16 residues. The germline V gene has CDR1 DFQATT and CDR2 SNEGSKA (reference sequence). The CDR3 reads CSAGDKREGVPGELFF. The CDR3 DNA follows: TGCAGTGCTGGAGATAAGCGGGAGGGAGTCCCCGGGGAGCTGTTTTTT.

Ten or more counts support this clonotype. The rearrangement uses TRBV12-3 or TRBV12-4 and TRBJ2-3; D call uncertain. The CDR3 runs to 14 residues. With 2 bases removed from V and 2 bases from J, the gap between germline ends came to 8 bases. The CDR3 loop is CASSLRQNTDTQYF. In DNA form, the CDR3 reads TGTGCCAGCAGTTTACGGCAGAACACAGATACGCAGTATTTT.

This clonotype occurred many times. CDR3: CASRGLAGVYEQYF. The CDR3 coding sequence is TGTGCCAGCAGAGGACTAGCGGGAGTCTACGAGCAGTACTTC. This chain uses TRBV2 with TRBJ2-7, with 13 bases identical to TRBD2. This CDR3 has 14 residues. Germline loops: CDR1 SNHLY, CDR2 FYNNEI. V lost 6 bases, J lost 3 bases, and 2 bases stayed unmatched.

This clonotype was found a few times. V usage is TRBV10-3 and J usage is TRBJ2-1, with 8 bases fitting TRBD2. Trimming cost V 7 bases and J 4 bases; bases outside gene matches: 9. Germline V gene data show CDR1 as ENHRY and CDR2 as SYGVKD. The CDR3 loop spans 15 amino acids. CDR3 sequence (DNA): TGTGCCATCACCCGGGGACTAGGGAATTACAATGAGCAGTTCTTC. This translates into CAITRGLGNYNEQFF.

This clonotype turned up a few times. The rearrangement uses TRBV19 and TRBJ2-7, with D perhaps assigned TRBD1 or TRBD2 (5 bases each). Germline V gene lookup returns CDR1 LNHDA and CDR2 SQIVND (reference sequence). This CDR3 has 14 residues. The germline V and J ends were trimmed by 4 bases and 8 bases, with 18 bases remaining between them. Written as DNA, the CDR3 is TGTGCCAGTAGTACCCGGGACGACCACCCCAAGCAGTACTTC. Amino acid sequence: CASSTRDDHPKQYF.

This clonotype was counted ten times or more. The chain joins TRBV6-1 to TRBJ2-3; 9 bases agree with TRBD2. Germline trimming cut 6 bases from V and 3 bases from J; bases unmatched to any gene: 10. The germline gives CDR1 MNHNS, CDR2 SASEGT. The CDR3 totals 16 residues. CDR3 residues: CASSPFGGRGTDTQYF. The DNA for the CDR3 is TGTGCCAGCAGCCCGTTTGGCGGGAGGGGGACAGATACGCAGTATTTT.

This clonotype was seen at least ten times. This chain uses TRBV2 with TRBJ2-2; TRBD1 aligns across 8 bases. Trimming took 7 bases from V and 6 from J; bases not matched to a gene: 7. CDR1 is SNHLY, CDR2 FYNNEI, per germline. The CDR3 length is 14 residues. CDR3: CASNRGMEAGELFF. CDR3 DNA: TGTGCCAGCAACAGGGGGATGGAGGCCGGGGAGCTGTTTTTT.

Only a few counts were recorded for this clonotype. The V gene is TRBV5-1, the J gene TRBJ1-6; 7 bases are a match to TRBD1. Germline CDR1 reads SGHRS; CDR2 reads YFSETQ. This CDR3 is 13 amino acids long. J gave up 14 bases and V 4 bases, and 9 bases lay outside the gene matches. The CDR3: CASSPRQGGSLHF. CDR3 coding DNA: TGCGCCAGCAGCCCGAGACAGGGAGGATCCCTCCACTTT.

This clonotype was picked up many times. This chain uses TRBV3-1 with TRBJ2-3; no firm D call. Germline V gene data show CDR1 as LGHDT and CDR2 as YNNKEL (reference sequence). The CDR3 is 16 amino acids. The germline V and J ends were trimmed by 3 bases and 3 bases, with 16 bases remaining between them. The DNA of the CDR3 is TGTGCCAGCAGCCACGGTTTTGACTCGGTGACAGATACGCAGTATTTT. Translated, it gives CASSHGFDSVTDTQYF.

The rearrangement links TRBV9 to TRBJ2-1; D gene ambiguous. V was pared by 0 bases and J by 9 bases, with 13 bases between. This CDR3 is built from 14 residues. CDR1 is SGDLS and CDR2 is YYNGEE in the germline V gene. CDR3 in amino acids: CASSVVDRSTEQFF. The CDR3 DNA reads TGTGCCAGCAGCGTAGTGGATAGATCTACTGAGCAGTTCTTC.

This clonotype was seen ten or more times. V is TRBV6-1 and J is TRBJ2-7, with D perhaps TRBD2 (5 bases). Germline V gene data show CDR1 as MNHNS and CDR2 as SASEGT. The length of the CDR3 is 13 residues. Trimming took 7 bases from V and 3 from J, leaving 13 bases between them. For the CDR3, the DNA is TGTGCCAGCACTCGCGGACTGCTCTACGAGCAGTACTTC. Protein: CASTRGLLYEQYF.

This clonotype was found many times. In DNA, the CDR3 is TGCAGCGTTGGGACGGGGCCACGCGGAAACATTCAGTACTTC. Amino acids: CSVGTGPRGNIQYF. This rearrangement joins TRBV29-1 to TRBJ2-4; D is perhaps TRBD1 or TRBD2 (5 bases each). Trimming removed 4 bases from V and 6 bases from J, with 16 bases in between. This CDR3 contains 14 residues. Germline CDR1 reads SQVTM; CDR2 reads ANQGSEA.

In the case of this clonotype: A much larger clone differs by one base, so this may be a read error. Here the CDR3 DNA reads TGTGCCAGCAGCCGTCCGGGACAGGGGACCGGGGAGCTGTTTTTT. It codes for CASSRPGQGTGELFF. The rearrangement joins TRBV14 to TRBJ2-2, with 10 bases that match TRBD1. Unmatched junction bases numbered 4, after V lost 4 bases and J lost 5 bases. Germline V lookup: CDR1 SGHDN, CDR2 FVKESK. This CDR3 has 15 amino acids.

This clonotype was picked up many times. The chain joins TRBV2 to TRBJ1-4, with TRBD1 identical over 7 bases. The length of the CDR3 is 14 residues. Germline trimming cut 8 bases from V and 5 bases from J; bases unmatched to any gene: 8. The germline V gene has CDR1 SNHLY and CDR2 FYNNEI. CDR3: CASLLQGRNEKLFF. DNA of the CDR3: TGTGCCAGCCTTCTACAGGGGAGGAATGAAAAACTGTTTTTT.

This clonotype was seen more than once but under ten times. The rearrangement joins TRBV4-1 to TRBJ2-7, with 9 positions matching TRBD1. With 0 bases clipped from V and 6 bases from J, the junction kept 6 bases outside the gene matches. Germline V gives CDR1 MGHRA, CDR2 YSYEKL. The CDR3 covers 15 residues. The CDR3 sequence is CASSQDRGQGGEQYF. CDR3 in DNA: TGCGCCAGCAGCCAAGATCGGGGACAGGGAGGCGAGCAGTACTTC.

This clonotype was observed at least ten times. The chain links TRBV7-9 to TRBJ2-2; unclear D gene. Per germline, CDR1 SEHNR and CDR2 FQNEAQ (reference sequence). V lost 2 bases, J lost 5 bases, and 6 bases lay in between. The CDR3 covers 13 residues. This CDR3 reads CASSLSLTGELFF. The CDR3 DNA is TGTGCCAGCAGCTTATCCCTTACCGGGGAGCTGTTTTTT.

This clonotype was observed at least ten times. The chain joins TRBV28 to TRBJ2-7; 8 bases are a match to TRBD2. Trimming at V came to 11 bases and at J to 1 base, leaving 7 bases not matched to a gene. Germline CDR1 and CDR2: MDHEN and SYDVKM. The CDR3 is 13 residues long. The DNA for the CDR3 is TGTGCCTGCCGACTAGCGCTATCCTACGAGCAGTACTTC. Translated, it gives CACRLALSYEQYF.

The rearrangement uses TRBV2 and TRBJ2-5; D unresolved. The CDR3 contains 13 residues. Germline values: CDR1 SNHLY, CDR2 FYNNEI. Trimming removed 7 bases at V and 6 bases at J, with 15 bases between. The CDR3 coding sequence is TGTGCCAGCATCGGTGTCACGCTACAGACCCAGTACTTC. It codes for CASIGVTLQTQYF.

There are many counts of this clonotype. The chain is built from TRBV6-1 and TRBJ1-2; D may be TRBD1 (6 bases). The germline V gene encodes CDR1 MNHNS and CDR2 SASEGT. With 5 bases removed from V and 4 bases from J, the gap between germline ends came to 14 bases. This CDR3 is 14 amino acids long. CDR3: CASSRGQRTYGYTF. CDR3 DNA: TGTGCCAGCAGTCGCGGACAGAGAACCTATGGCTACACCTTC.

The chain employs TRBV5-8 and TRBJ2-2, with D tentatively TRBD2 (5 bases). The CDR3 covers 18 residues. Trimming shortened V by 2 bases and J by 1 base, and 18 bases separated the two germline ends. Germline V CDR1 and CDR2: SGHTS, YDEGEE. The CDR3 DNA reads TGTGCCAGCAGCTTTTCTGAGGGTATCTCCCGGAACACCGGGGAGCTGTTTTTT. Protein sequence: CASSFSEGISRNTGELFF.

This clonotype was detected a few times. In DNA form, the CDR3 reads TGTGCCAGCAAGGGCGCGCAGGGGGACACCGGGGAGCTGTTTTTT. It is translated as CASKGAQGDTGELFF. This rearrangement joins TRBV28 to TRBJ2-2, with 7 bases aligning to TRBD1. Germline trimming cut 7 bases from V and 3 bases from J; bases unmatched to any gene: 8. The CDR3 is made up of 15 amino acids. Germline V lookup: CDR1 MDHEN, CDR2 SYDVKM.